This T cell receptor beta chain is from a study of cytomegalovirus exposure and HLA in healthy donors. Background on the study: HLA-typed donors were the source of about 85 million unique TCRs, which an early data release held. Among over 300 genotyped donors, approximately 80% fell in the Caucasian-associated ancestry cluster. Study-wide points: Donors belonging to an Asian-associated ancestry cluster reportedly showed fewer N-insertions in productive TCRs than the approximately 700-donor mean, according to what a later analysis found. Most subjects' HLA-A and HLA-B alleles were reportedly predicted from TCR beta sequences.

Use of 60 Vbeta and 13 Jbeta primers characterized the PCR. The method was immunoSEQ multiplex PCR; TCRdb's version includes in-frame clones alone and lacks a portion of them. The top ten clones hold about 0.51% of a sample with about 150,000 clones, approximately 85% of them seen once. This clone was detected only a few times. The antigen is unknown. The V end was cut by 5 bases, the J end by 8 bases, with 16 bases between. The CDR3 covers 13 residues. Germline V gives CDR1 SGHDT, CDR2 YYEEEE. The receptor was isolated from a woman in her 40s in good health and CMV-seronegative. Sequencing input: PBMCs. The chain has TRBV5-6 and TRBJ1-1; a weak D match, TRBD1 (6 bases). The CDR3 nucleotides read TGTGCCAGCAGTCATCAACAGGGATTAGAAGCTTTCTTT. As protein: CASSHQQGLEAFF.